The entry below gives a single T cell receptor (beta chain) sequence along with its context. What it binds is not known. The record originates from a study of neoadjuvant nivolumab and ipilimumab in lung cancer. Study background: Nivolumab 3 mg/kg was given days 1, 15 and 29, plus ipilimumab 1 mg/kg day 1 in combination.

General observations from the study: TCR clonality did not significantly correlate with pathologic tumor regression. Compared with tumor-adjacent uninvolved lung, resected tumors showed greater richness and clonality.

Assay: immunoSEQ multiplex PCR; the TCRdb copy retains only in-frame clones and omits some. Of roughly 6,900 clones in the sample, around nine tenths were seen once. This CDR3 has 10 amino acids. Looked up from germline, CDR1 is MNHEY and CDR2 is SMNVEV (reference sequence). Between the trimmed V and J ends, which lost 6 bases and 7 bases, there was a span of 7 bases. This TCR was recovered from an adult with non-small cell lung cancer. Some clones in this sample may be carry-over from other donors' samples. The chain couples TRBV27 to TRBJ2-7, with D perhaps matching TRBD1 (5 bases). Sequencing was performed on tumor tissue, taken after neoadjuvant nivolumab, alone or with ipilimumab, at or shortly before surgery. The CDR3: CASRGQEQYF. In DNA, the CDR3 is TGTGCCAGCAGGGGGCAAGAGCAGTACTTC.